These 2 T cell receptor beta chains share one sample of origin, sequenced in a study of blood T cell repertoires in COVID-19. The method was immunoSEQ multiplex PCR; TCRdb's version includes in-frame clones alone and lacks a portion of them. The table has 320,000 or so clones, about 88% seen once. Sequenced sample: PBMCs or T cells enriched from blood (not recorded which). The source is a woman aged 30 to 39 who had recovered from COVID-19.

V usage is TRBV30 and J usage is TRBJ1-5; 7 nucleotides match TRBD1. The CDR3 consists of 13 residues. V was clipped by 2 bases and J by 4 bases; unmatched bases: 2. Germline CDR1 and CDR2: GTSNPN and SVGIG (reference sequence). CDR3 sequence (DNA): TGTGCCTGGAGTCCGGGACAGAATCAGCCCCAGCATTTT. It encodes CAWSPGQNQPQHF. Using reference TRBV30 and TRBJ1-5 for the parts outside the CDR3, the full variable domain is SQTIHQWPATLVQPVGSPLSLECTVEGTSNPNLYWYRQAAGRGLQLLFYSVGIGQISSEVPQNLSASRPQDRQFILSSKKLLLSDSGFYLCAWSPGQNQPQHFGDGTRLSIL.

This chain joins TRBV19 and TRBJ1-2, with a weak D call TRBD1 (5 bases). The CDR3 totals 14 residues. With 5 bases removed from V and 2 bases from J, the gap between germline ends came to 12 bases. Germline loops: CDR1 LNHDA, CDR2 SQIVND (reference sequence). The CDR3 DNA is TGTGCCAGTAGTTTCCTTGGGGGGAACTATGGCTACACCTTC. Encoded protein: CASSFLGGNYGYTF.